This is a list of T cell receptor beta chains from one sample in a study of CD8+ T cells in alopecia areata. Profiled with immunoSEQ multiplex PCR; TCRdb holds only in-frame clones, not every one. The data contain about 210,000 clones, roughly two fifths of them singletons. The material was CD4+ T cells sorted from blood, obtained between weeks 36 and 40, from a patient treated with tofacitinib. These receptors originate from a human donor with alopecia areata. The CDR3 runs from the conserved cysteine through the conserved F or W. The D gene is left open where the match is weak. Size is omitted from some rows. Given values are once, few, many or a class for expanded clones.

j_call v_call d_call clone_size cdr3_nt cdr3_aa
TRBJ1-2 TRBV20-1 . . TGCAGGTGGGGTGGCTACACCTTC CRWGGYTF
TRBJ2-5 TRBV2 . few TGTGCCAGCAAGGACAGACTAGAGACCCAGTACTTC CASKDRLETQYF
TRBJ1-1 TRBV11-2 . . TGTGCCAGCAGCCGAGCCCGAGGGTGGGTTTCTGGTGGAGCTTTCTTT CASSRARGWVSGGAFF
TRBJ2-1 TRBV29-1 TRBD2 . TGCAGCGTTGAGTCGGGGACTAGCTTCGTCCATGAGCAGTTCTTC CSVESGTSFVHEQFF
TRBJ2-5 TRBV9 TRBD1 . TGTGCCAGCAGCGTAGAAGGGACAGGGATAGCCCAGTACTTC CASSVEGTGIAQYF
TRBJ2-5 TRBV30 TRBD2 . TGTGCCTGGAGTTTCGCTAGCGGGACGCGAGAGACCCAGTACTTC CAWSFASGTRETQYF
TRBJ2-6 TRBV7-3 . few TGTGCCAGCAGCCCGGGAACCAACGTCCTGACTTTC CASSPGTNVLTF
TRBJ2-5 TRBV5-1 TRBD1 . TGCGCCAGCAGCTCTTCCGGGACAGGGGTGGACCAGTACTTC CASSSSGTGVDQYF
TRBJ1-2 TRBV30 . once TGTGCCTGGAGTTCCGGGACCCTCTATGGCTACACCTTC CAWSSGTLYGYTF
TRBJ1-2 TRBV30 . . TGTGCCTGGAGTCTCAGGTTAGGCCGAGGCTACACCTTC CAWSLRLGRGYTF
TRBJ1-3 TRBV29-1 . . TGCAGCGCCCAAGCCGGGGGACGCTCTGGAAACACCATATATTTT CSAQAGGRSGNTIYF
TRBJ2-3 TRBV11-2 . few TGTGCCAGCAGCTTTAGGGTGTCAGGGCGGACAGATACGCAGTATTTT CASSFRVSGRTDTQYF
TRBJ1-1 TRBV29-1 . few TGCAGCGTTGAAGGGACAGAAGGGTGGGGAGCTTTCTTT CSVEGTEGWGAFF
TRBJ2-3 TRBV7-3 . few TGTGCCAGCAGTCTTGACGGGGCTAGCACAGATACGCAGTATTTT CASSLDGASTDTQYF
TRBJ2-7 TRBV18 TRBD1 few TGTGCCAGCAGACTGACAGGGAGCTCCTACGAGCAGTACTTC CASRLTGSSYEQYF
TRBJ2-1 TRBV6-8 TRBD2 few TGTGCCAGCGTCCCGGCGGGGGGACATGAGCAGTTCTTC CASVPAGGHEQFF
TRBJ1-1 TRBV29-1 . . TGCAGCGTTGATGCGTCGGGAACTGAAGCTTTCTTT CSVDASGTEAFF
TRBJ2-7 TRBV29-1 TRBD1 few TGCAGCGCCTCGGACAGGATCTACGAGCAGTACTTC CSASDRIYEQYF
TRBJ2-1 TRBV7-2 . many TGTGCCAGCAGCTTGGTCTACCAACGATATGAGCAGTTCTTC CASSLVYQRYEQFF
TRBJ2-1 TRBV5-1 TRBD1 few TGCGCCAGCAGCTTGGGGGACAGGGGTTTTTGGAATGAGCAGTTCTTC CASSLGDRGFWNEQFF
TRBJ2-3 TRBV7-9 . . TGTGCCAGCAGCTTAGCGCGTGATATCGCAGATACGCAGTATTTT CASSLARDIADTQYF
TRBJ2-3 TRBV30 . few TGTGCCTGGTCTAGGGACTCCAGCACAGATACGCAGTATTTT CAWSRDSSTDTQYF
TRBJ2-5 TRBV11-2 TRBD2 . TGTGCCAGCAGCCGCCCGCGGGGGGGTCTCGAGACCCAGTACTTC CASSRPRGGLETQYF
TRBJ2-7 TRBV4-1 . . TGTGCCAGCAGCCAGGGCTCCCGGACCCTCTACGAGCAGTACTTC CASSQGSRTLYEQYF
TRBJ1-3 TRBV6-5 . few TGTGCCAGCGGAACAGCTGGAAACACCATATATTTT CASGTAGNTIYF
TRBJ2-1 TRBV7-2 . few TGTGCCAGCAGCTCACTTAACAATGAGCAGTTCTTC CASSSLNNEQFF
TRBJ2-5 TRBV5-4 TRBD1 . TGTGCCAGCAGCTTGTGGACAGGGACGGAGACCCAGTACTTC CASSLWTGTETQYF
TRBJ2-3 TRBV5-4 . few TGTGCCAGCAGCTTGGTCGGAACAGATACGCAGTATTTT CASSLVGTDTQYF
TRBJ1-5 TRBV7-2 TRBD1 . TGTGCCAGCAGCCAGGAGGGGGCGCACAATCAGCCCCAGCATTTT CASSQEGAHNQPQHF
TRBJ1-1 TRBV7-8 . many TGTGCCAGCAGCTTAGATCCGGGAGTAGGTACCACTGAAGCTTTCTTT CASSLDPGVGTTEAFF
TRBJ2-7 TRBV6-5 TRBD2 few TGTGCCAGCACCCTAAGCGGGAGGTCCCACTACGAGCAGTACTTC CASTLSGRSHYEQYF
TRBJ2-1 TRBV29-1 . . TGCAGCGTTGTCTCGGGGACGGGCTACAATGAGCAGTTCTTC CSVVSGTGYNEQFF
TRBJ1-5 TRBV2 TRBD1 . TGTGCCAGCAGTCTACGGACAGGGACCAATCAGCCCCAGCATTTT CASSLRTGTNQPQHF
TRBJ2-2 TRBV18 TRBD2 few TGTGCCAGCTCACCATTGCAAGCGGGGTTTACCGGGGAGCTGTTTTTT CASSPLQAGFTGELFF
TRBJ2-4 TRBV29-1 . . TGCAGCGTGGCCACAGGTGCCAAAAACATTCAGTACTTC CSVATGAKNIQYF
TRBJ1-2 TRBV27 . many TGTGCCAGCAGTTTATCCCCGAGACAGAACTATGGCTACACCTTC CASSLSPRQNYGYTF
TRBJ2-1 TRBV14 . few TGTGCCAGCAGCCCGGGTGATGAGCAGTTCTTC CASSPGDEQFF
TRBJ2-7 TRBV6-5 TRBD2 . TGTGCCAGCAGTCCGCGGGGCGGGAGAGGCTACGAGCAGTACTTC CASSPRGGRGYEQYF
TRBJ2-1 TRBV7-8 . . TGTGCCAGCAGCTTAGTGGGGAGGTTCTACAATGAGCAGTTCTTC CASSLVGRFYNEQFF
TRBJ1-2 TRBV30 TRBD1 . TGTGCCTGGGAGCCGGAGACAGGGGATGGCTACACCTTC CAWEPETGDGYTF
TRBJ1-2 TRBV28 . . TGTGCCAGCATAAATGCGGGCGGCTACACCTTC CASINAGGYTF
TRBJ2-5 TRBV30 . . TGTGCCTGGAGTCCTTTGGGGGGCGCGGATGAGACCCAGTACTTC CAWSPLGGADETQYF
TRBJ1-2 TRBV20-1 . . TGCAGTGCTAGAGATCGCAATGGCTACACCTTC CSARDRNGYTF
TRBJ2-2 TRBV6-5 . few TGTGCCAGCAATCGGGCGCGAAACACCGGGGAGCTGTTTTTT CASNRARNTGELFF
TRBJ2-7 TRBV13 TRBD2 . TGTGCCAGCAGCAAACAGACTAGCGGGATTACCTACGAGCAGTACTTC CASSKQTSGITYEQYF
TRBJ1-1 TRBV19 . few TGTGCCAGTAATAGGGCGCGAGGGATGAACACTGAAGCTTTCTTT CASNRARGMNTEAFF
TRBJ1-2 TRBV6-5 TRBD1 . TGTGCCAGCAGTTACCAGAGACAGGGGAGCTATGGCTACACCTTC CASSYQRQGSYGYTF
TRBJ2-5 TRBV29-1 . few TGCAGCGGCCAACGGCTCTCGGTCCAAGAGACCCAGTACTTC CSGQRLSVQETQYF
TRBJ1-2 TRBV5-1 . . TGCGCCAGCAGCTTGGTAGGCAGGGAGCATGGCTACACCTTC CASSLVGREHGYTF
TRBJ2-7 TRBV25-1 . . TGTGCCAGCAGTCCCGGAAGCCCAGGGGTCCCCTCCGAGCAGTACTTC CASSPGSPGVPSEQYF
TRBJ2-1 TRBV5-1 . few TGCGCCAGCAGCTCTTCTGCTGCCGGACAAGCCTACAATGAGCAGTTCTTC CASSSSAAGQAYNEQFF
TRBJ2-3 TRBV7-2 . few TGTGCCAGCAGCTTAGGGAGCACAGATACGCAGTATTTT CASSLGSTDTQYF
TRBJ2-1 TRBV7-3 TRBD2 few TGTGCCAGCAGCTTAGGCGGGAGTGCGAATGAGCAGTTCTTC CASSLGGSANEQFF
TRBJ2-3 TRBV7-9 . few TGTGCCAGCAGCTTAGCAGGGACTAGCACAGATACGCAGTATTTT CASSLAGTSTDTQYF
TRBJ1-5 TRBV14 . . TGTGCGAGAAATTACAAGCCCCAGCATTTT CARNYKPQHF
TRBJ2-7 TRBV9 . . TGTGCCAGCAGCGTAGATGGGACATACGATGAGCAGTACTTC CASSVDGTYDEQYF
TRBJ2-5 TRBV6-6 TRBD2 many TGTGCCAGCAGTACTGGACGGGGGGTCGAAGAGACCCAGTACTTC CASSTGRGVEETQYF
TRBJ1-1 TRBV4-1 . . TGCGCCAGCAGCCAAGAGAGGTACGTGAACACTGAAGCTTTCTTT CASSQERYVNTEAFF
TRBJ2-3 TRBV30 TRBD1 . TGTGCCTGGGACCAGACAGGGAGTACGCAGTATTTT CAWDQTGSTQYF